This record looks at one T cell receptor beta chain sequence and its context. The data were taken from a study of blood T cell repertoires in COVID-19. Study summary: In each case, the material was cDNA or gDNA derived from T cells, B-cell-depleted T cells, or PBMCs.

Per the authors' pipeline: Estimates of nucleated cell counts were drawn from the amplification of reference gene primers. The repertoire was sequenced with immunoSEQ multiplex PCR; TCRdb's copy has only in-frame clones and lacks some. Clonal size and the V and J genes are those of that table, whereas D and trimming came from the DNA. The sample has approximately 150,000 clones, 75% to 85% seen once. This CDR3 has 12 amino acids. The germline V gene encodes CDR1 MNHEY and CDR2 SVGEGT. V shed 5 bases and J 14 bases; nucleotides not matched to a gene: 7. Material: peripheral blood. This chain links TRBV6-2 or TRBV6-3 with TRBJ2-1, with 9 bases fitting TRBD1. The sequence was obtained from a human donor in a cohort sampled during active COVID-19. The CDR3 sequence is CASSPGQGPEFF. The CDR3, as DNA: TGTGCCAGCAGTCCGGGACAGGGCCCTGAGTTCTTC.